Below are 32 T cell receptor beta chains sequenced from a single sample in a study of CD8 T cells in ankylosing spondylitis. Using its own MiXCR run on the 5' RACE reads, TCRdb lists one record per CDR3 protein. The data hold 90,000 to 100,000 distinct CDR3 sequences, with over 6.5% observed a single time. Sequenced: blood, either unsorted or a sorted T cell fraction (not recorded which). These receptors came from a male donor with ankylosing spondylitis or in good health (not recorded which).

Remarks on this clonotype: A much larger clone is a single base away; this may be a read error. The CDR3 DNA is TGTGTCAGCAGTTTTCGGCAACTGAACACTGAAGCTTTCTTT. Translating gives CVSSFRQLNTEAFF. J is TRBJ1-1 and V is TRBV12-3 or TRBV12-4; D is uncertain. CDR3 length: 14 residues.

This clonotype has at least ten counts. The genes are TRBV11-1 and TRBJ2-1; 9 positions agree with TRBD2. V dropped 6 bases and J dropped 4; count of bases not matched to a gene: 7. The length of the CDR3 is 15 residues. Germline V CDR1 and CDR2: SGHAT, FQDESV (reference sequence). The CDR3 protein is CASSPLAGSYNEQFF. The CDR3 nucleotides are TGTGCCAGCAGTCCCCTAGCGGGGAGTTACAATGAGCAGTTCTTC.

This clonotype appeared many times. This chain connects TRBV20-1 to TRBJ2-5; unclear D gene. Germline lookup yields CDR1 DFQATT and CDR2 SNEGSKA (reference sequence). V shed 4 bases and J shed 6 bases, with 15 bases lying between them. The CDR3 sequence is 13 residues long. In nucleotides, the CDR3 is TGCAGTGCTATGCTGGCTGGGGTTAAGACCCAGTACTTC. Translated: CSAMLAGVKTQYF.

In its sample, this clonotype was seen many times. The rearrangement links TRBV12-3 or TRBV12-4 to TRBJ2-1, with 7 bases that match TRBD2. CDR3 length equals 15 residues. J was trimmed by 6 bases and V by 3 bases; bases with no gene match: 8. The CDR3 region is CASSFGRESSNEQFF. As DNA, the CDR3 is TGTGCCAGCAGTTTCGGGCGGGAGAGCTCCAATGAGCAGTTCTTC.

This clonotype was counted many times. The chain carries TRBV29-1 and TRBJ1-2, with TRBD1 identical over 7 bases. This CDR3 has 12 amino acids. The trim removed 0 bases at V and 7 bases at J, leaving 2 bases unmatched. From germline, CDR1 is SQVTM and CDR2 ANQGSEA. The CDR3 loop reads CSVEDNRGGYTF. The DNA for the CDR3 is TGCAGCGTTGAAGATAACAGGGGTGGCTACACCTTC.

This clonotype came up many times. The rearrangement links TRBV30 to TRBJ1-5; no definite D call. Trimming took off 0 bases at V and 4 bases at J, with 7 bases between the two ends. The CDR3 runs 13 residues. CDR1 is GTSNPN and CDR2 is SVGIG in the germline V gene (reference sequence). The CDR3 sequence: CAWSVRENQPQHF. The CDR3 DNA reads TGTGCCTGGAGTGTACGAGAGAATCAGCCCCAGCATTTT. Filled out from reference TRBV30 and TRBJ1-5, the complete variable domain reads SQTIHQWPATLVQPVGSPLSLECTVEGTSNPNLYWYRQAAGRGLQLLFYSVGIGQISSEVPQNLSASRPQDRQFILSSKKLLLSDSGFYLCAWSVRENQPQHFGDGTRLSIL.

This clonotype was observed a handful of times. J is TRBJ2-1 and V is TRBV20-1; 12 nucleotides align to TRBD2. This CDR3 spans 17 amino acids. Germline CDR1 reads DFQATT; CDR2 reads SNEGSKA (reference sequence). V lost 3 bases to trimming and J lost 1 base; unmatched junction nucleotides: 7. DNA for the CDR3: TGCAGTGCTAGGGCTGTGACTAGCGGGGGTTCCTACAATGAGCAGTTCTTC. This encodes CSARAVTSGGSYNEQFF.

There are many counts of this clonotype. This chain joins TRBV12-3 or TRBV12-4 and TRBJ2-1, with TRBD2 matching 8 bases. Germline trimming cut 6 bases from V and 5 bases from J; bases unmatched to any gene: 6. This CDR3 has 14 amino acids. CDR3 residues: CASRVIAGNNEQFF. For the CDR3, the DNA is TGTGCCAGCAGGGTGATAGCGGGAAACAATGAGCAGTTCTTC.

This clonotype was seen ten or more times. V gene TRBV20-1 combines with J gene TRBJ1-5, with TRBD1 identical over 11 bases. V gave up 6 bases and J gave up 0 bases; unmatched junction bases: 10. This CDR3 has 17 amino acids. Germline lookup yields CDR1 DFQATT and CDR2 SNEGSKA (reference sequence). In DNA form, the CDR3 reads TGCAGTGCCTTGGGACAGGGGGGCTCGTATAGCAATCAGCCCCAGCATTTT. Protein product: CSALGQGGSYSNQPQHF.

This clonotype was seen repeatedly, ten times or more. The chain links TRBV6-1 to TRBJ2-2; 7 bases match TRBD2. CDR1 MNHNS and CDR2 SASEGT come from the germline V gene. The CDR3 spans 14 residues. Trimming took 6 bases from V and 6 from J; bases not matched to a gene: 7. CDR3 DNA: TGTGCCAGCAGGCGGGCTGGGGGGGCCGGGGAGCTGTTTTTT. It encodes CASRRAGGAGELFF.

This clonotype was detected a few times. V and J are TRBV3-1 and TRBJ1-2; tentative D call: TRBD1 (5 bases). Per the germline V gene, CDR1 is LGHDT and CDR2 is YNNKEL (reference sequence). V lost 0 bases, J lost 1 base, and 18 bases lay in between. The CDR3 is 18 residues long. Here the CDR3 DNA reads TGTGCCAGCAGCCAAGATGGGTTTTTTCCAGGGATTAACTATGGCTACACCTTC. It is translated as CASSQDGFFPGINYGYTF. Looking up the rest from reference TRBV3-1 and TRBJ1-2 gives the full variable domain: DTAVSQTPKYLVTQMGNDKSIKCEQNLGHDTMYWYKQDSKKFLKIMFSYNNKELIINETVPNRFSPKSPDKAHLNLHINSLELGDSAVYFCASSQDGFFPGINYGYTFGSGTRLTVV.

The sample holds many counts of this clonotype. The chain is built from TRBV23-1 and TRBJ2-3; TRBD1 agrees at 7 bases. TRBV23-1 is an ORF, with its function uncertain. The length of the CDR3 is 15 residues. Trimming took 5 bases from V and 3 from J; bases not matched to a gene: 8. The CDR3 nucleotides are TGCGCCAGCAGTGGACAGGAGACAGCTACAGATACGCAGTATTTT. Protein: CASSGQETATDTQYF.

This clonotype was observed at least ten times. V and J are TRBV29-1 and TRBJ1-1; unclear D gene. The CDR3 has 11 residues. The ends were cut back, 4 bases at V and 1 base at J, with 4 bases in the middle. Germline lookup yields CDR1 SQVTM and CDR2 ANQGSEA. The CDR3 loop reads CSVVPNTEAFF. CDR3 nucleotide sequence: TGCAGCGTTGTCCCGAACACTGAAGCTTTCTTT.

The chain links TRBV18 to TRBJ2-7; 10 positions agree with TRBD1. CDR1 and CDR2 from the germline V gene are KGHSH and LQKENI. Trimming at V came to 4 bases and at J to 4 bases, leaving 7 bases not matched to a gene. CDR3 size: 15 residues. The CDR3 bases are TGTGCCAGCTCACAAGGGACAGGGGCGTCGTACGAGCAGTACTTC. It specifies CASSQGTGASYEQYF.

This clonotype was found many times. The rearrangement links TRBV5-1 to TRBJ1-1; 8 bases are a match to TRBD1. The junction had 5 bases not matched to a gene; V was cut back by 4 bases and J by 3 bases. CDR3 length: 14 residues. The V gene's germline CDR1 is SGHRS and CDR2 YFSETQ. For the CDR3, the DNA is TGCGCCAGCAGCATACAGGGGGGGGACACTGAAGCTTTCTTT. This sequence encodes CASSIQGGDTEAFF.

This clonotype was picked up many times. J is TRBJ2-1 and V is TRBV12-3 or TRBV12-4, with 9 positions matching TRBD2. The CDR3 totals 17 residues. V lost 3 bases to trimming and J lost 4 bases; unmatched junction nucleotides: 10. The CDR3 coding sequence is TGTGCCAGCAGTTTCCTCCCGGGACTAGCTGTTTACAATGAGCAGTTCTTC. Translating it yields CASSFLPGLAVYNEQFF.

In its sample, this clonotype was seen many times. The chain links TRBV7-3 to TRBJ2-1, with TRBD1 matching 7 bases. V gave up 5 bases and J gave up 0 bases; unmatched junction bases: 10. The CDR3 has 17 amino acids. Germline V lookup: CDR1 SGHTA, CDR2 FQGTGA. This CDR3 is CASSLTGQSYSYNEQFF. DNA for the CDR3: TGTGCCAGCAGCCTGACGGGACAGAGCTACTCCTACAATGAGCAGTTCTTC. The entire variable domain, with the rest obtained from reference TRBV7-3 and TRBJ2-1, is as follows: GAGVSQTPSNKVTEKGKYVELRCDPISGHTALYWYRQSLGQGPEFLIYFQGTGAADDSGLPNDRFFAVRPEGSVSTLKIQRTERGDSAVYLCASSLTGQSYSYNEQFFGPGTRLTVL.

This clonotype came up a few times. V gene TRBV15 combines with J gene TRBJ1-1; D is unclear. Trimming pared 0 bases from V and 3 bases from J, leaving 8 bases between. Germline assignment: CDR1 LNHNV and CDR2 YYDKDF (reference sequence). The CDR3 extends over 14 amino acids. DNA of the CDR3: TGTGCCACCAGCAGAGACAGGTCATACACTGAAGCTTTCTTT. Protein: CATSRDRSYTEAFF.

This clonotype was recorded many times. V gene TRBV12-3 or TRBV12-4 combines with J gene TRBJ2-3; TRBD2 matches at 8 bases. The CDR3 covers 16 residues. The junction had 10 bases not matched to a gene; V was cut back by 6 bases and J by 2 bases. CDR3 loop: CASSLLLADYTDTQYF. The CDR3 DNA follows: TGTGCCAGCAGCCTCCTACTAGCGGATTACACAGATACGCAGTATTTT.

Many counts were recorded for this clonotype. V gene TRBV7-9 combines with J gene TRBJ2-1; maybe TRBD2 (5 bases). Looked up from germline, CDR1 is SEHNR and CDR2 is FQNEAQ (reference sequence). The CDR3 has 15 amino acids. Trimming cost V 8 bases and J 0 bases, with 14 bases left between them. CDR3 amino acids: CASLAGGSSYNEQFF. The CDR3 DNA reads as TGTGCCAGCTTAGCAGGTGGGAGCTCCTACAATGAGCAGTTCTTC.

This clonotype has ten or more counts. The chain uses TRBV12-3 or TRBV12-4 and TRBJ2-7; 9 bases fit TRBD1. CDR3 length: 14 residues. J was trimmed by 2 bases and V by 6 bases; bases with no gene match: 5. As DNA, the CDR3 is TGTGCCAGCAGAGGGGACAGGGTAACCTACGAGCAGTACTTC. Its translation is CASRGDRVTYEQYF.

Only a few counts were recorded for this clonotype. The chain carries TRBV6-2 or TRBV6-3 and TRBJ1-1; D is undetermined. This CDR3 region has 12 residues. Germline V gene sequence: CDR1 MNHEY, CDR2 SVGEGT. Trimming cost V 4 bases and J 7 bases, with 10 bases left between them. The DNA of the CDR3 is TGTGCCAGCAGTTTCAAGGGAGGTGAAGCTTTCTTT. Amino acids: CASSFKGGEAFF.

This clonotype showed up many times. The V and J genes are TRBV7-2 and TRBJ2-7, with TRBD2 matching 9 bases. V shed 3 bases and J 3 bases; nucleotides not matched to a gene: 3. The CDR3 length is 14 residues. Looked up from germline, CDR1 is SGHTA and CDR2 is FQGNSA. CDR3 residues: CASSFRLAVYEQYF. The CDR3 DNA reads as TGTGCCAGCAGCTTTAGACTAGCGGTCTACGAGCAGTACTTC.

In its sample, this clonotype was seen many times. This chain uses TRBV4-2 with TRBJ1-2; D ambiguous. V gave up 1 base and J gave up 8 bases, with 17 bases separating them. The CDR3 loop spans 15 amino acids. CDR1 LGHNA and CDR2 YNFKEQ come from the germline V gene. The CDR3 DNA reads TGTGCCAGCAGCCAAGCCCCGGCGCCTGCTTGGGGCTACACCTTC. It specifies CASSQAPAPAWGYTF.

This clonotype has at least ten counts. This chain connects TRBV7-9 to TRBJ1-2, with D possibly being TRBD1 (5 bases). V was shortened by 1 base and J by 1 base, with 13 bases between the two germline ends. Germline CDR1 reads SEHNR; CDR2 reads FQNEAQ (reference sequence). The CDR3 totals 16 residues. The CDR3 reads CASSLEATGLNYGYTF. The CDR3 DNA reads TGTGCCAGCAGCTTAGAAGCCACAGGCCTTAACTATGGCTACACCTTC.

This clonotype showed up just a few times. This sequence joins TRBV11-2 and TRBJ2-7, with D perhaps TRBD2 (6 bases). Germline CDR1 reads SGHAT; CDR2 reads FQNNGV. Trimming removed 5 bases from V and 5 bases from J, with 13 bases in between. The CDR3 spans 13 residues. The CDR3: CASSIGEENEQYF. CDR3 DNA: TGTGCCAGCAGCATAGGGGAGGAGAACGAGCAGTACTTC.

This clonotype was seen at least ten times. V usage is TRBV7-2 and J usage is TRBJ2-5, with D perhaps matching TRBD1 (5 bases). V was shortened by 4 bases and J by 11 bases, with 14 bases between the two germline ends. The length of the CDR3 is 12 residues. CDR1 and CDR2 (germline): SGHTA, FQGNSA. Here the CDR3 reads CASSSGPVSQYF. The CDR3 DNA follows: TGTGCCAGCAGCTCAGGGCCAGTAAGTCAGTACTTC.

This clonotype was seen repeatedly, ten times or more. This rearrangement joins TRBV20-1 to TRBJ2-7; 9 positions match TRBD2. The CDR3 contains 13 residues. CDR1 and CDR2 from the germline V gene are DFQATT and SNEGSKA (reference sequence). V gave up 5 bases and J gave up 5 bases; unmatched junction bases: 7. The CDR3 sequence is CSALTGTSHEQYF. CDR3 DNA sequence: TGCAGTGCTCTCACCGGGACTAGCCACGAGCAGTACTTC.

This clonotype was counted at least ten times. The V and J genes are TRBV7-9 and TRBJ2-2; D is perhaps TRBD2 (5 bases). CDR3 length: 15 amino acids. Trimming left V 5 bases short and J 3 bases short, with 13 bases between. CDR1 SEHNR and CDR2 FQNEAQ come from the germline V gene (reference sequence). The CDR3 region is CASSLWYGDTGELFF. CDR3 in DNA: TGTGCCAGCAGCCTCTGGTACGGGGACACCGGGGAGCTGTTTTTT.

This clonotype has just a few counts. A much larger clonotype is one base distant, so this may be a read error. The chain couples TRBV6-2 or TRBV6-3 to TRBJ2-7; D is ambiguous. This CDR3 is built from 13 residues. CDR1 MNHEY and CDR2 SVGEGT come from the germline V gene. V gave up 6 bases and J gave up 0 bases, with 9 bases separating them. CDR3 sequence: CASRPDASYEQYF. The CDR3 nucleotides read TGTGCCAGCAGGCCCGACGCCTCCTACGAGCAGTACTTC.

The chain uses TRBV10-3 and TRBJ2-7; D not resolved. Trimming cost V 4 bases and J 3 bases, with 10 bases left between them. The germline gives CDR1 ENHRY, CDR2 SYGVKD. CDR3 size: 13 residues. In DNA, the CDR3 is TGTGCCATCAGTGTTTCAGGAAACTACGAGCAGTACTTC. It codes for CAISVSGNYEQYF.

CDR3 loop: CASSPLVDITNTEAFF. As DNA, the CDR3 is TGTGCCAGCTCACCACTGGTGGATATAACGAACACTGAAGCTTTCTTT. The chain has TRBV18 and TRBJ1-1; D gene uncertain. Looked up from germline, CDR1 is KGHSH and CDR2 is LQKENI. V lost 1 base and J 1 base, leaving 13 bases between the germline ends. The length of the CDR3 is 16 residues.